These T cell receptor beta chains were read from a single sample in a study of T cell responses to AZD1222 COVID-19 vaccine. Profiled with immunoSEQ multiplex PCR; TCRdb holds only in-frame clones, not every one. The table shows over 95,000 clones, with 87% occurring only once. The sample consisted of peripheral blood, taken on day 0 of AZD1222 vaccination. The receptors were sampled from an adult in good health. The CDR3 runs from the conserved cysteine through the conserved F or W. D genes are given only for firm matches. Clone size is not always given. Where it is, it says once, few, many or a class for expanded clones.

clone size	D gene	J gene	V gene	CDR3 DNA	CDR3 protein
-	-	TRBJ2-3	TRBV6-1	TGTGCCAGCAGTGAAGTAGAGGGAGCTAGCACAGATACGCAGTATTTT	CASSEVEGASTDTQYF
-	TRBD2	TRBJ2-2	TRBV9	TGTGCCAGCAGCGCGGGACTAGAGTCCGGGGAGCTGTTTTTT	CASSAGLESGELFF
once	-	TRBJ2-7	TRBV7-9	TGTGCCAGCAGCTTAGCGACTCCGCTTCACTCCTACGAGCAGTACTTC	CASSLATPLHSYEQYF
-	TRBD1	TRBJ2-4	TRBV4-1	TGCGCCAGCAGCGGACGACAGGGAGACATTCAGTACTTC	CASSGRQGDIQYF
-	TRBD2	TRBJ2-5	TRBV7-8	TGTGCCAGCAGAGAGCGGGGAAGGGAGACCCAGTACTTC	CASRERGRETQYF
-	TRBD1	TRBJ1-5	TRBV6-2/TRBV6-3	TGTGCCAGCAGTAATACAGGGGCCAATCAGCCCCAGCATTTT	CASSNTGANQPQHF
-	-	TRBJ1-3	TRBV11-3	TGTGCCAGCAGCTTAGTCGAAAACACCATATATTTT	CASSLVENTIYF
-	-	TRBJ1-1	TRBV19	TGTGCCAGTAGTATGGGACACAGCCTGAACACTGAAGCTTTCTTT	CASSMGHSLNTEAFF
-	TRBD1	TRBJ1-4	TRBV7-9	TGTGCCAGCAGCTTAGGGACAGGGAATGAAAAACTGTTTTTT	CASSLGTGNEKLFF
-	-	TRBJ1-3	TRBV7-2	TGTGCCAGCAGCCCTGGCCCCGACAGCTACCCAATCTCTGGAAACACCATATATTTT	CASSPGPDSYPISGNTIYF
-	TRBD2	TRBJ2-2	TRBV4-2	TGTGCCAGCAGCCAAGGTTCGTCTAGCGGGGGCCTAAACACCGGGGAGCTGTTTTTT	CASSQGSSSGGLNTGELFF
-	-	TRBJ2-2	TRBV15	TGTGCCACCAGCAGTCTCGGGACTTTGAACACCGGGGAGCTGTTTTTT	CATSSLGTLNTGELFF
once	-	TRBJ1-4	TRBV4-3	TGCGCCAGCAGCCAAGGAGGACAGAAGAATGAAAAACTGTTTTTT	CASSQGGQKNEKLFF
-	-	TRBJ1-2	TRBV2	TGTGCCAGCAGATTACGGACTTATGGCTACACCTTC	CASRLRTYGYTF
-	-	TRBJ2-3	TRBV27	TGTGCCAGGGGGCGCGGCCGAAACACAGATACGCAGTATTTT	CARGRGRNTDTQYF
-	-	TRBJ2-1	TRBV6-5	TGTGCCAGCAGTTATGGGTGGGGTCAGAATGAGCAGTTCTTC	CASSYGWGQNEQFF
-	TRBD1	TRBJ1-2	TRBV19	TGTGCCAGTAGTCCTACAGGGGCCAGGGCGAACTATGGCTACACTTTC	CASSPTGARANYGYTF
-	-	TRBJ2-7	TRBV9	TGTGCCAGCAGCCCTTTGGGGGGGCCGAGCTCCTACGAGCAGTACTTC	CASSPLGGPSSYEQYF
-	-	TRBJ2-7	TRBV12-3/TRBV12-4	TGTGCCAGCAGTTTTGAGTACTCCTACGAGCAGTACTTC	CASSFEYSYEQYF
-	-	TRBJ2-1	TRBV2	TGTGCCAGCAGTGCGGTGGAAGCAGGTCGGCAGTTCTTC	CASSAVEAGRQFF
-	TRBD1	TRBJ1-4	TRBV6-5	TGTGCCAGCAGCCCGTCGACAGGGGGAGAAAAACTGTTTTTT	CASSPSTGGEKLFF
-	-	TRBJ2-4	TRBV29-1	TGCAGCGTCCACTTTGAGACCCCACTAAACATTCAGTACTTC	CSVHFETPLNIQYF
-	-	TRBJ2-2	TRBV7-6	TGTGCCAGCAGCCCGTTGGCCCAAAGAGGGAACGGGGAGCTGTTTTTT	CASSPLAQRGNGELFF
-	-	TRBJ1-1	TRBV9	TGTGCCAGCAGCCGTCAGGGGCTGACTGAAGCTTTCTTT	CASSRQGLTEAFF
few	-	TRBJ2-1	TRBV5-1	TGCGCCAGCAGCTTGTCCTCTAAGGATGAGCAGTTCTTC	CASSLSSKDEQFF
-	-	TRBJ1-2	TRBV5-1	TGCGCCAGCAGCTTGGGGGAAATAAAGGGCTACACCTTC	CASSLGEIKGYTF
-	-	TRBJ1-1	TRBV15	TGTGCCACCAGCAAGAGGTGGGGAAACACTGAAGCTTTCTTT	CATSKRWGNTEAFF
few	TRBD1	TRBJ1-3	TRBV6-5	TGTGCCAGCAGTACCCAGGGGGCGACGGGAAACACCATATATTTT	CASSTQGATGNTIYF
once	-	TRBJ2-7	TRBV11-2	TGTGCCAGCAGCCCCGGGTGGGGCGAGCAGTACTTC	CASSPGWGEQYF
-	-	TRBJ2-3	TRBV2	TGTGCCAGCAGTGACGATACGCAGTATTTT	CASSDDTQYF
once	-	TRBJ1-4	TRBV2	TGTGCCAGCAGGGCCGGGCAGACTTACTATGACGGTGAAAAACTGTTTTTT	CASRAGQTYYDGEKLFF
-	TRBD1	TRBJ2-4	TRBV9	TGTGCCAGCAGCACTCGACAGGGGGAAGATCACATTCAGTACTTC	CASSTRQGEDHIQYF
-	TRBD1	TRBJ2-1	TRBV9	TGTGCCAGCAGCGTAGGGGGGTCAGGGGGTAGGAATGAGCAGTTCTTC	CASSVGGSGGRNEQFF
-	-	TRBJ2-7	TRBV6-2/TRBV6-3	TGTGCCAGCAGCTCCCCGGACAATCCCCACTACGAGCAGTACTTC	CASSSPDNPHYEQYF
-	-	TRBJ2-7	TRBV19	TGTGCCAGTAGTATGATAGATCCCTACGAGCAGTACTTC	CASSMIDPYEQYF
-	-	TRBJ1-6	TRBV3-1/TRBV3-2	TGTGCCAGCAGCCGGGGGGGCGTTGGGATTAATTCACCCCTCCACTTT	CASSRGGVGINSPLHF
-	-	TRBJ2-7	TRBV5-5	TGTGCCAGCAGCTTTGACATCTCCTACGAGCAGTACTTC	CASSFDISYEQYF
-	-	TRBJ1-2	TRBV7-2	TGTGCCAGCAGCTTTTTCGCGGGGGGCTACACCTTC	CASSFFAGGYTF
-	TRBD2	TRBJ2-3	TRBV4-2	TGTGCCAGCAGCCATCCCCGCGGGCAAGCGGGGGACACAGATACGCAGTATTTT	CASSHPRGQAGDTDTQYF
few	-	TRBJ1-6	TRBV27	TGTGCCAGCACCCCCAGCGTCTATAATTCACCCCTCCACTTT	CASTPSVYNSPLHF
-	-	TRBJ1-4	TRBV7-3	TGTGCCAGCAGCTTTCAGGGCGGCGAAAAACTGTTTTTT	CASSFQGGEKLFF
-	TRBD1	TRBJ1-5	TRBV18	TGTGCCAGCTCGCTTGACAGGGGGAATCAGCCCCAGCATTTT	CASSLDRGNQPQHF